One and the same sample provided the 16 T cell receptor beta chains below, sequenced in a study of T-cell memory formation after mild COVID-19. TCRdb fed the 5' RACE reads into MiXCR, producing one record per CDR3 protein. The data show roughly 450,000 distinct CDR3 sequences, approximately 18% seen once. Specimen: PBMCs or a T cell subset sorted from them (not recorded which). These receptors were collected from an adult woman who had mild COVID-19 (a few samples of this study predate the infection). Cell type and time point are not known.

The chain carries TRBV9 and TRBJ2-2, with 11 bases lining up with TRBD2. In germline, CDR1 is SGDLS, CDR2 YYNGEE. CDR3 length: 18 residues. V lost 1 base to trimming and J lost 2 bases; unmatched junction nucleotides: 7. CDR3 loop: CASSVSGGLAGNTGELFF. In DNA, the CDR3 is TGTGCCAGCAGCGTATCGGGAGGACTAGCGGGTAACACCGGGGAGCTGTTTTTT.

In its sample, this clonotype was seen many times. V and J are TRBV3-1 and TRBJ1-2; D unresolved. The CDR3 consists of 14 residues. V lost 0 bases, J lost 6 bases, and 11 bases lay in between. Per germline, CDR1 LGHDT and CDR2 YNNKEL (reference sequence). CDR3 region: CASSQDLYRDGYTF. CDR3 sequence (DNA): TGTGCCAGCAGCCAAGACCTCTACCGAGATGGCTACACCTTC.

This clonotype was seen only a few times. The V and J genes are TRBV27 and TRBJ2-3, with D perhaps matching TRBD2 (7 bases). From germline, CDR1 is MNHEY and CDR2 SMNVEV (reference sequence). The CDR3 has 17 residues. The V and J ends lost 7 bases and 4 bases respectively, with 24 bases between them. The CDR3 DNA follows: TGTGCCAGCATCGCGACCGGGGGCGGGAGAATCGCAGATACGCAGTATTTT. Its protein is CASIATGGGRIADTQYF.

The chain carries TRBV2 and TRBJ1-1, with 8 bases lining up with TRBD1. CDR1 and CDR2 (germline): SNHLY, FYNNEI. The CDR3 is made up of 13 amino acids. V lost 5 bases, J lost 6 bases, and 5 bases stayed unmatched. The CDR3 region is CASSTGQGAEAFF. The CDR3 coding sequence is TGTGCCAGCAGTACTGGACAGGGAGCTGAAGCTTTCTTT.

This clonotype was observed a handful of times. The gene calls are TRBV6-5 and TRBJ1-4; no clear D gene. Germline V gene sequence: CDR1 MNHEY, CDR2 SVGAGI. With 5 bases removed from V and 8 bases from J, the gap between germline ends came to 15 bases. This CDR3 has 14 amino acids. In DNA, the CDR3 is TGTGCCAGCAGTCACAGCGTGCCAATGGAAAAACTGTTTTTT. Amino acids: CASSHSVPMEKLFF.

The V and J genes are TRBV6-2 or TRBV6-3 and TRBJ1-2, with TRBD1 matching 8 bases. This CDR3 spans 14 amino acids. Losses at the gene ends were 4 bases for V and 5 bases for J; bases not matched to a gene: 6. Germline CDR1 and CDR2: MNHEY and SVGEGT. The CDR3 is CASSSAGGRYGYTF. The CDR3 DNA is TGTGCCAGCAGTTCGGCAGGGGGCCGGTATGGCTACACCTTC.

A few counts support this clonotype. This chain joins TRBV30 and TRBJ2-7; D not certain. V lost 2 bases to trimming and J lost 4 bases, with 6 bases between them. Germline V lookup: CDR1 GTSNPN, CDR2 SVGIG (reference sequence). The CDR3 loop spans 11 amino acids. CDR3 in amino acids: CAWSPRYEQYF. The CDR3 coding sequence is TGTGCCTGGAGTCCCCGTTACGAGCAGTACTTC.

This clonotype was counted only a few times. The chain links TRBV7-3 to TRBJ2-1, with 9 bases matching TRBD1. Germline V gene data show CDR1 as SGHTA and CDR2 as FQGTGA. Losses at the gene ends were 5 bases for V and 8 bases for J; bases not matched to a gene: 10. The CDR3 consists of 15 residues. The CDR3 bases are TGTGCCAGCAGCCCCGTTGGGACAGGGAAGGATGAGCAGTTCTTC. Translated: CASSPVGTGKDEQFF.

This clonotype occurred many times. The rearrangement joins TRBV5-6 to TRBJ2-1; TRBD2 matches 13 bases. The trim removed 5 bases at V and 2 bases at J, leaving 4 bases unmatched. The CDR3 runs to 16 residues. Germline V gives CDR1 SGHDT, CDR2 YYEEEE. The CDR3 DNA reads as TGTGCCAGCAGTGGACTAGCGGGAGTTACCTACAATGAGCAGTTCTTC. Translated, it gives CASSGLAGVTYNEQFF. Using reference TRBV5-6 and TRBJ2-1 for the parts outside the CDR3, the full variable domain is DAGVTQSPTHLIKTRGQQVTLRCSPKSGHDTVSWYQQALGQGPQFIFQYYEEEERQRGNFPDRFSGHQFPNYSSELNVNALLLGDSALYLCASSGLAGVTYNEQFFGPGTRLTVL.

In its sample, this clonotype was seen a few times. The V gene is TRBV4-2, the J gene TRBJ2-1; 13 bases are shared with TRBD2. V shed 0 bases and J 1 base; nucleotides not matched to a gene: 6. Germline CDR1 and CDR2: LGHNA and YNFKEQ. The CDR3 is 19 amino acids. CDR3 residues: CASSQELAGGAPSYNEQFF. The DNA of the CDR3 is TGTGCCAGCAGCCAAGAACTAGCGGGAGGGGCACCGTCCTACAATGAGCAGTTCTTC.

This clonotype is a singleton in its sample. The V and J genes are TRBV24-1 and TRBJ1-2, with 10 bases that match TRBD1. The CDR3 loop spans 13 amino acids. Germline V CDR1 and CDR2: KGHDR, SFDVKD. The V and J ends lost 9 bases and 10 bases, in that order; junction bases with no gene match: 10. Here the CDR3 DNA reads TGTGCCACCGGGCAGGGACAGGGGACGGACTACACCTTC. As protein: CATGQGQGTDYTF.

The chain employs TRBV10-3 and TRBJ2-1, with 8 bases identical to TRBD2. This CDR3 comprises 17 residues. Germline V lookup: CDR1 ENHRY, CDR2 SYGVKD. Unmatched junction bases numbered 9, after V lost 3 bases and J lost 2 bases. DNA of the CDR3: TGTGCCATCAGTGACCCGGTCGCGGGAGGCCCCTACAATGAGCAGTTCTTC. Translating it yields CAISDPVAGGPYNEQFF.

The V call is TRBV20-1, the J call TRBJ2-3, with 10 bases lining up with TRBD2. This CDR3 is 19 amino acids long. The germline V gene encodes CDR1 DFQATT and CDR2 SNEGSKA (reference sequence). Losses at the gene ends were 5 bases for V and 1 base for J; bases not matched to a gene: 18. The CDR3 bases are TGCAGTGCTCGTCCCGGGACTAGCGTGGGAAGGCACCGCACAGATACGCAGTATTTT. Its translation is CSARPGTSVGRHRTDTQYF.

The genes are TRBV7-9 and TRBJ1-2; D is possibly TRBD1 (6 bases). The germline V and J ends were trimmed by 6 bases and 8 bases, with 16 bases remaining between them. CDR3 length equals 13 residues. Germline CDR1 reads SEHNR; CDR2 reads FQNEAQ (reference sequence). The CDR3 loop is CASRNISGAGYTF. DNA of the CDR3: TGTGCCAGCAGAAACATCTCGGGGGCCGGCTACACCTTC.

A few counts support this clonotype. The rearrangement links TRBV18 to TRBJ2-2, with D possibly being TRBD1 (5 bases). The ends were cut back, 6 bases at V and 5 bases at J, with 10 bases in the middle. The CDR3 extends over 13 amino acids. The germline gives CDR1 KGHSH, CDR2 LQKENI. CDR3 region: CASSTPGTGELFF. The CDR3 coding sequence is TGTGCCAGCTCCACCCCAGGGACCGGGGAGCTGTTTTTT. The variable domain in full, with the rest retrieved from reference TRBV18 and TRBJ2-2, is NAGVMQNPRHLVRRRGQEARLRCSPMKGHSHVYWYRQLPEEGLKFMVYLQKENIIDESGMPKERFSAEFPKEGPSILRIQQVVRGDSAAYFCASSTPGTGELFFGEGSRLTVL.

In its sample, this clonotype was seen many times. The chain employs TRBV27 and TRBJ2-1, with unresolved D. The V and J ends lost 8 bases and 0 bases respectively, with 5 bases between them. Germline V lookup: CDR1 MNHEY, CDR2 SMNVEV (reference sequence). The CDR3 is made up of 12 amino acids. The CDR3 region has the DNA TGTGCCAGCGCTCTCTCCTACAATGAGCAGTTCTTC. Amino acid sequence: CASALSYNEQFF.